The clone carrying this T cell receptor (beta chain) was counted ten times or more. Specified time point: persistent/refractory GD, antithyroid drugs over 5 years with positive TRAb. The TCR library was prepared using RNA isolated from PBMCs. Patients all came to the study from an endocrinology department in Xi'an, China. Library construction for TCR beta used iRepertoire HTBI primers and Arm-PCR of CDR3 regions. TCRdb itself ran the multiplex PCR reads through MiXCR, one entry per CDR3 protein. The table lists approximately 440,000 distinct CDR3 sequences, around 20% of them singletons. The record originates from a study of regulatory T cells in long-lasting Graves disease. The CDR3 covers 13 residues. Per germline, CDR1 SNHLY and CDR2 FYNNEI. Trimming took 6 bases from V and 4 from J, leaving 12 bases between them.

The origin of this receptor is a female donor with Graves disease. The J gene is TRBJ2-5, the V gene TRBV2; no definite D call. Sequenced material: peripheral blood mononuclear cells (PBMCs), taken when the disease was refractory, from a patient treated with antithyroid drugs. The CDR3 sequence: CASSLQVRETQYF. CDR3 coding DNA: TGTGCCAGCAGCCTCCAGGTGCGAGAGACCCAGTACTTC.